This T cell receptor (beta chain) was identified during a study of blood T cell repertoires in COVID-19. The wider study: The cDNA or gDNA used as material had been derived from T cells, B-cell-depleted T cells, or PBMCs.

Ages ranged from about 18 to 100 years, with residence in about 24 US areas. The recovered donors of Cohort 3 showed two negative PCRs, clearance, or symptom resolution. Generated by immunoSEQ multiplex PCR, the TCRdb table keeps only in-frame clones and is missing some. The sample yields nearly 400,000 clones, around nine tenths seen once. There are 13 residues in the CDR3. Germline V gene lookup returns CDR1 SEHNR and CDR2 FQNEAQ (reference sequence). Trimming shortened V by 1 base and J by 4 bases, and 7 bases separated the two germline ends. Source material: PBMCs or T cells enriched from blood (not recorded which). The receptor was isolated from a woman in her thirties who had recovered from COVID-19. The chain carries TRBV7-9 and TRBJ1-1; D ambiguous. DNA of the CDR3: TGTGCCAGCAGCTTAGTCGGGTCCACTGAAGCTTTCTTT. Translating gives CASSLVGSTEAFF.